Listed here are 17 T cell receptor beta chains from one sample, sequenced in a study of CD8+CD57+ T cells in acquired aplastic anemia. TCR beta VDJ and CDR3 profiling used genomic DNA as template. TCRdb reprocessed the reads via MiXCR and lists one record per CDR3 protein. The data contain approximately 45,000 distinct CDR3 sequences, around two thirds of them singletons. Material: sorted CD4+, CD8+, or CD8+CD57+ T cells (not recorded which) from PBMCs. The receptors were sampled from a human donor in good health, serving as a control.

Details on this clonotype: A read error may produce the germline difference seen at one junction end. This chain uses TRBV29-1 with TRBJ1-4; D might be TRBD1 (6 bases). This CDR3 is built from 15 residues. Germline CDR1 is SQVTM and CDR2 is ANQGSEA. The DNA for the CDR3 is TGCAGCGCTAGTCCCCTTACAGGGTTGAATGAAAAACCGTTTTTT. Residues: CSASPLTGLNEKPFF.

The CDR3 DNA reads TGCAGTGCTAGTTTCGGCTACGAGCAGTACTTC. Its protein is CSASFGYEQYF. The chain couples TRBV20-1 to TRBJ2-7; D is unresolved. Germline V lookup: CDR1 DFQATT, CDR2 SNEGSKA (reference sequence). Trimming pared 3 bases from V and 3 bases from J, leaving 6 bases between. The CDR3 is made up of 11 amino acids.

The chain carries TRBV7-9 and TRBJ1-3; 7 nucleotides align to TRBD1. Trimming took 4 bases from V and 2 from J; bases not matched to a gene: 2. Germline V CDR1 and CDR2: SEHNR, FQNEAQ (reference sequence). The CDR3 runs to 14 residues. CDR3 region: CASSSDRAGNTIYF. For the CDR3, the DNA is TGTGCCAGCAGCTCAGACAGGGCTGGAAACACCATATATTTT.

This clonotype occurred a few times. The chain combines TRBV19 with TRBJ2-3; D gene uncertain. CDR1 and CDR2 (germline): LNHDA, SQIVND (reference sequence). Trimming pared 3 bases from V and 0 bases from J, leaving 10 bases between. The length of the CDR3 is 15 residues. As DNA, the CDR3 is TGTGCCAGTAGTATTCTCGAAGCTAGCACAGATACGCAGTATTTT. Amino acid sequence: CASSILEASTDTQYF.

This clonotype was counted only a few times. V gene TRBV24-1 combines with J gene TRBJ2-3, with a possible D match to TRBD1 (5 bases). V was cut by 12 bases and J by 2 bases, with 14 bases left in between. CDR1 is KGHDR and CDR2 is SFDVKD in the germline V gene. The CDR3 is 13 amino acids. The CDR3 loop is CAVGHTYTDTQYF. CDR3 DNA sequence: TGTGCCGTCGGACATACGTACACAGATACGCAGTATTTT.

In this sample, this clonotype is medium-sized. V usage is TRBV2 and J usage is TRBJ1-2, with a tentative D call TRBD1 (5 bases). The germline V gene has CDR1 SNHLY and CDR2 FYNNEI. V shed 6 bases and J shed 6 bases, with 8 bases lying between them. The CDR3 spans 11 residues. In DNA form, the CDR3 reads TGTGCCAGCAGGGGGACCCATGGCTACACCTTC. Translation gives CASRGTHGYTF.

A note on this clonotype: The CDR3 end shows no conserved phenylalanine or tryptophan, and so a read error is likely. V gene TRBV4-1 combines with J gene TRBJ2-3; D remains unclear. The DNA end is more similar to TRBJ1-5, so the J call may be wrong. The CDR3 is made up of 17 amino acids. CDR1 is MGHRA and CDR2 is YSYEKL in the germline V gene. The CDR3 loop is CASSQDLPLFFTDTQHL. The CDR3 region has the DNA TGCGCCAGCAGCCAAGACCTCCCGCTATTCTTCACAGATACGCAGCATCTT.

V is TRBV29-1 and J is TRBJ1-1, with TRBD1 as a possible D gene (5 bases). The germline V gene has CDR1 SQVTM and CDR2 ANQGSEA. The length of the CDR3 is 14 residues. V was cut by 4 bases and J by 5 bases, with 17 bases left in between. CDR3 amino acids: CSVGSAAGRTEAFF. CDR3 DNA sequence: TGCAGCGTTGGGTCCGCTGCAGGGAGGACTGAAGCTTTCTTT.

The chain is built from TRBV7-9 and TRBJ2-5; a possible D gene is TRBD2 (5 bases). Germline V gene sequence: CDR1 SEHNR, CDR2 FQNEAQ (reference sequence). The CDR3 has 13 amino acids. The ends were cut back, 1 base at V and 10 bases at J, with 13 bases in the middle. CDR3 sequence: CASSLETSRDQYF. DNA of the CDR3: TGTGCCAGCAGCTTAGAGACTTCTCGGGACCAGTACTTC.

This rearrangement joins TRBV7-2 to TRBJ1-6; D not resolved. Trimming left V 5 bases short and J 7 bases short, with 12 bases between. The CDR3 contains 14 residues. Germline V gene lookup returns CDR1 SGHTA and CDR2 FQGNSA. CDR3 sequence (DNA): TGTGCCAGCAGCCCCACCCGCGGCAATTCACCCCTCCACTTT. It codes for CASSPTRGNSPLHF.

The chain joins TRBV2 to TRBJ2-1, with 11 bases that match TRBD2. The trim removed 4 bases at V and 5 bases at J, leaving 4 bases unmatched. Germline V CDR1 and CDR2: SNHLY, FYNNEI. The CDR3 totals 15 residues. The CDR3 loop reads CASSAGTSGNNEQFF. The CDR3 coding sequence is TGTGCCAGCAGTGCCGGGACTAGCGGAAACAATGAGCAGTTCTTC.

V is TRBV2 and J is TRBJ2-1; no firm D call. Germline CDR1 SNHLY, CDR2 FYNNEI. The CDR3 is 15 residues long. Trimming took 3 bases from V and 0 from J, leaving 9 bases between them. The CDR3 region is CASSDSESSYNEQFF. CDR3 coding DNA: TGTGCCAGCAGTGATAGTGAGAGCTCCTACAATGAGCAGTTCTTC.

The genes are TRBV2 and TRBJ1-1; D not certain. This CDR3 is 14 amino acids long. V gave up 1 base and J gave up 1 base, with 7 bases separating them. Germline V gene lookup returns CDR1 SNHLY and CDR2 FYNNEI. In DNA, the CDR3 is TGTGCCAGCAGTGAAGTTTCATGGAACACTGAAGCTTTCTTT. Amino acid sequence: CASSEVSWNTEAFF.

A few counts support this clonotype. The chain recombines TRBV11-2 with TRBJ1-6, with D perhaps TRBD1 (6 bases). The V gene lost 5 bases and the J gene lost 7 bases, with 15 bases spanning the gap. The length of the CDR3 is 15 residues. Germline lookup yields CDR1 SGHAT and CDR2 FQNNGV. The CDR3 region is CASSPGPTGNSPLHF. Written as DNA, the CDR3 is TGTGCCAGCAGCCCCGGGCCCACAGGGAATTCACCCCTCCACTTT.

The chain is built from TRBV20-1 and TRBJ1-3; possible D gene TRBD1, 5 bases. Trimming stripped 0 bases from V and 0 bases from J, with 9 bases between. CDR1 is DFQATT and CDR2 is SNEGSKA in the germline V gene (reference sequence). This CDR3 is built from 15 residues. CDR3 in DNA: TGCAGTGCTAGAGATGGCAGGGACTCTGGAAACACCATATATTTT. It codes for CSARDGRDSGNTIYF.

This clonotype was recorded at least ten times. This chain uses TRBV13 with TRBJ2-4; no reliable D call. Trimming stripped 6 bases from V and 2 bases from J, with 5 bases between. The CDR3 totals 12 residues. From germline, CDR1 is PRHDT and CDR2 FYEKMQ (reference sequence). Here the CDR3 reads CASRPTKNIQYF. CDR3 in DNA: TGTGCCAGCAGACCCACCAAAAACATTCAGTACTTC.

This clonotype was picked up one time. The genes are TRBV12-3 or TRBV12-4 and TRBJ2-5; D is possibly TRBD1 (5 bases). This CDR3 comprises 15 residues. Trimming removed 3 bases at V and 5 bases at J, with 16 bases between. In DNA form, the CDR3 reads TGTGCCAGCAGTTTTCAGGGCCGGACCGACGAGACCCAGTACTTC. Translating it yields CASSFQGRTDETQYF.